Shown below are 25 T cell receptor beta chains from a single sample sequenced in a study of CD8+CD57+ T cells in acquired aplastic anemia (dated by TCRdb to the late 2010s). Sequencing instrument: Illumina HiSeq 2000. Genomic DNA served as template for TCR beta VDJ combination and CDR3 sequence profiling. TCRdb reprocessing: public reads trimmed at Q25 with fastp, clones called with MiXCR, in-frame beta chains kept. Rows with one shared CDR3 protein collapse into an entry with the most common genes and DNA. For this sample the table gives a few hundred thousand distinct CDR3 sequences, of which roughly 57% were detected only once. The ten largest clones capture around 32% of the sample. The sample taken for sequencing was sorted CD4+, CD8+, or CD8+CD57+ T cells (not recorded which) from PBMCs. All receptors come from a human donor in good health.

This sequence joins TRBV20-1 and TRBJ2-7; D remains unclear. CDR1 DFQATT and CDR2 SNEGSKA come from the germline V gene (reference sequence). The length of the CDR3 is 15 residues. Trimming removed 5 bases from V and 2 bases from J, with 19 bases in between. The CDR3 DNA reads TGCAGTGCTTCTGCCCAACAAACGATAGCCTACGAGCAGTACTTC. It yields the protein CSASAQQTIAYEQYF.

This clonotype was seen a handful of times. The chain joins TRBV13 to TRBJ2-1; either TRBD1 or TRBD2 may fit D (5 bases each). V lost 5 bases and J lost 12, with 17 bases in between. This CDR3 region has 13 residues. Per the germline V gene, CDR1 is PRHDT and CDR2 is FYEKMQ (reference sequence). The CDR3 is CASSTGIGAGQFF. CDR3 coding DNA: TGTGCCAGCAGCACCGGTATCGGGGCGGGGCAGTTCTTC.

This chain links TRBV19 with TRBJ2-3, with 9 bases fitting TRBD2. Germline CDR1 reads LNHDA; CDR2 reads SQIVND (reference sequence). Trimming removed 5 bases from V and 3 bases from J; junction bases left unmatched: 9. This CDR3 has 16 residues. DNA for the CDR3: TGTGCCAGTAGTCCGGAGGCGGGAGGGCCGACAGATACGCAGTATTTT. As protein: CASSPEAGGPTDTQYF.

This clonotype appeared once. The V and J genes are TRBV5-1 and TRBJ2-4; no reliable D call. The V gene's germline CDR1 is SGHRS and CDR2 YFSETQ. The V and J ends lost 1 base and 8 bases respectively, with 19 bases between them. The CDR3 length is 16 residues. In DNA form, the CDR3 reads TGCGCCAGCAGCTTGATGCCACACCCGGTAGGAGACATTCAGTACTTC. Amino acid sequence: CASSLMPHPVGDIQYF.

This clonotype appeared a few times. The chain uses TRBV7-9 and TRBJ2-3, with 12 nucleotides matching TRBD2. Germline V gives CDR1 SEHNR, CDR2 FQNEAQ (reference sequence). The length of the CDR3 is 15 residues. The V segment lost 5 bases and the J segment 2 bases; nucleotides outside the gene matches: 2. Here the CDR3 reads CASSTSGGTTDTQYF. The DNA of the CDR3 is TGTGCCAGCAGCACTAGCGGGGGGACCACAGATACGCAGTATTTT.

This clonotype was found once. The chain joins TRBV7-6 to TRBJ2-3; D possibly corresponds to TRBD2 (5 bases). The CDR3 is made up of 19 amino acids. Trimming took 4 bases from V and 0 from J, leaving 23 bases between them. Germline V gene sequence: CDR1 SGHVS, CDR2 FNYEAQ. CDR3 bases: TGTGCCAGCAGCTCACAAAGCGGAATCAAAATCTTTAGCACAGATACGCAGTATTTT. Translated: CASSSQSGIKIFSTDTQYF.

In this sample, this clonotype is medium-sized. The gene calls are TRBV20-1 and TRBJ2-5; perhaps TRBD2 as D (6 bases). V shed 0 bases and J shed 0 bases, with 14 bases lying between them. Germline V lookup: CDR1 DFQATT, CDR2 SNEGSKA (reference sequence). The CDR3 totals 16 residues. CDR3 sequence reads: CSARDQALAHQETQYF. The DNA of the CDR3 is TGCAGTGCTAGAGATCAAGCGCTAGCGCACCAAGAGACCCAGTACTTC.

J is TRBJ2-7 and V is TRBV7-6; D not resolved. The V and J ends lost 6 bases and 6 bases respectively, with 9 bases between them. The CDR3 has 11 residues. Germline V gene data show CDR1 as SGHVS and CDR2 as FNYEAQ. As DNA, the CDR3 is TGTGCCAGCAGTCGATACACCGAGCAGTACTTC. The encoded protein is CASSRYTEQYF. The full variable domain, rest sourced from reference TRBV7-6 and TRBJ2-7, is GAGVSQSPRYKVTKRGQDVALRCDPISGHVSLYWYRQALGQGPEFLTYFNYEAQQDKSGLPNDRFSAERPEGSISTLTIQRTEQRDSAMYRCASSRYTEQYFGPGTRLTVT.

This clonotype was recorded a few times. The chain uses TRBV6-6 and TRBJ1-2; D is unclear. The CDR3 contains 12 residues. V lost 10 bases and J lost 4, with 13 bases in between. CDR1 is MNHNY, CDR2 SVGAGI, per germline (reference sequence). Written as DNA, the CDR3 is TGTGCCACCGGGGTGCAATTCTATGGCTACACCTTC. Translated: CATGVQFYGYTF.

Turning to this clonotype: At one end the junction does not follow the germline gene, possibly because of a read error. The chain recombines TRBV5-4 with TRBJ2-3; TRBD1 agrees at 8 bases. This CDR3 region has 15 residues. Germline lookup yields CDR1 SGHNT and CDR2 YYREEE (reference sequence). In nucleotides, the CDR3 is TGCGCCAGCAGCTTGGAACAGGGGGTTGGAGATACGCAGTATTTT. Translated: CASSLEQGVGDTQYF.

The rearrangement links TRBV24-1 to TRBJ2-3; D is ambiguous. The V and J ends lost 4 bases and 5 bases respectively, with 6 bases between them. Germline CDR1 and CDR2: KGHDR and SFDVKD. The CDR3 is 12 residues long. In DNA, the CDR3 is TGTGCCACCAGTGACCCCCGAGATACGCAGTATTTT. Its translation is CATSDPRDTQYF.

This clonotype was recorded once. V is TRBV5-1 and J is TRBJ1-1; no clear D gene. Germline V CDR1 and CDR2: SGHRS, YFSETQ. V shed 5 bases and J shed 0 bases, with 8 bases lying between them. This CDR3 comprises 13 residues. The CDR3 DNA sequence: TGCGCCAGCAGGAAACAGTTGAACACTGAAGCTTTCTTT. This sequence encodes CASRKQLNTEAFF.

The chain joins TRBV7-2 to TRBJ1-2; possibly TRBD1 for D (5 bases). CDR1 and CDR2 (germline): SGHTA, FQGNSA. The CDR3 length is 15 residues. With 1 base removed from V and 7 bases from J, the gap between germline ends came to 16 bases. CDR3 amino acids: CASSLDPGPFAGYTF. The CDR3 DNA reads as TGTGCCAGCAGCTTAGATCCGGGACCCTTCGCTGGCTACACCTTC.

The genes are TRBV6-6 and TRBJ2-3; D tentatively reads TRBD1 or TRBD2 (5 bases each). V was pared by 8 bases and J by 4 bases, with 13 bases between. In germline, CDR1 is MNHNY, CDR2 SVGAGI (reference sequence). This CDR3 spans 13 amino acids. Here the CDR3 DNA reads TGTGCCAGCGCCGGGGCCAATTCAGATACGCAGTATTTT. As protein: CASAGANSDTQYF.

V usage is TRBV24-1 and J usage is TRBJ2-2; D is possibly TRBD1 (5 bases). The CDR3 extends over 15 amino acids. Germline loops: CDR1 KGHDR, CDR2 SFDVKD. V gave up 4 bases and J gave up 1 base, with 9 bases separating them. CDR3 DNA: TGTGCCACCAGTGACCCGACAGTGAACACCGGGGAGCTGTTTTTT. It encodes CATSDPTVNTGELFF.

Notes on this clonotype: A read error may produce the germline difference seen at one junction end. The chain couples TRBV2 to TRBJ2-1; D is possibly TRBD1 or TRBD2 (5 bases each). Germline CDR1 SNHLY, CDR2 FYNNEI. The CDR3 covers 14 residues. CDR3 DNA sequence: TGTGCCAGCACCCCTGGGGACCTTAGCAATCAGCAGTTCTTC. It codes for CASTPGDLSNQQFF.

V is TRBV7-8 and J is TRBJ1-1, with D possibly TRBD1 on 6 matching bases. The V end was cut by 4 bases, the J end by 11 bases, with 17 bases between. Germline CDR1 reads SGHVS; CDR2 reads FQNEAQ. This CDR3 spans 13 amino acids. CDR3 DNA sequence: TGTGCCAGCAGCTCACTACAGGGAAGGGGGGCTTTCTTT. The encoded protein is CASSSLQGRGAFF.

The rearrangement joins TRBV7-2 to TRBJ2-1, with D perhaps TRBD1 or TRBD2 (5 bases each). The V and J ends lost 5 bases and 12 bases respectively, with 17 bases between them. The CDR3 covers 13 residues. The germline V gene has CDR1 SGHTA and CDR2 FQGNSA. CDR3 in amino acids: CASSQDLRGGQFF. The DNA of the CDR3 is TGTGCCAGCAGCCAAGATTTGAGGGGCGGGCAGTTCTTC.

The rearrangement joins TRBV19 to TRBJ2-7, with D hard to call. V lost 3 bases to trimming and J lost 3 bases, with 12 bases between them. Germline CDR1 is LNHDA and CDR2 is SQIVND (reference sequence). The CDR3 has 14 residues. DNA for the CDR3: TGTGCCAGTAGTATTCGTGGCAGTTACTACGAGCAGTACTTC. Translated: CASSIRGSYYEQYF.

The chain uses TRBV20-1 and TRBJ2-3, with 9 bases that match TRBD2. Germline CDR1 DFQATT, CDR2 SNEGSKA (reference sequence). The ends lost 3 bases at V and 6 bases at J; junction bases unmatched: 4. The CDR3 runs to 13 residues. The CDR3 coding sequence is TGCAGTGCTAGGGGCGGGGGGGTGGATACGCAGTATTTT. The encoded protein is CSARGGGVDTQYF.

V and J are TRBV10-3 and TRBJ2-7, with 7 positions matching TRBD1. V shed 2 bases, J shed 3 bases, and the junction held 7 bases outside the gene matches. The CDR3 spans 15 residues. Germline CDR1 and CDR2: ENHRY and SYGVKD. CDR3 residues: CAISEGQAQLYEQYF. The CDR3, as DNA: TGTGCCATCAGTGAGGGACAGGCTCAACTCTACGAGCAGTACTTC.

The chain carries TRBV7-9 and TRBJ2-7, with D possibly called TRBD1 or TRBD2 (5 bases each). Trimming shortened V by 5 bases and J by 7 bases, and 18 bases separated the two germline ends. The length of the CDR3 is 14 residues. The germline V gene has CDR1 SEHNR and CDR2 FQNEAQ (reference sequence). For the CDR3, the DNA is TGTGCCAGCAGCCCCGGGGACCCCGGGCCAGAGCAGTACTTC. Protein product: CASSPGDPGPEQYF.

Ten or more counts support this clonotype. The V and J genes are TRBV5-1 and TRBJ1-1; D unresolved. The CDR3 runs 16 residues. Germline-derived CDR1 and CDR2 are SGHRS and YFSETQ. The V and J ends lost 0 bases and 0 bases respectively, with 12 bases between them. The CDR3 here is CASSLVAGYLNTEAFF. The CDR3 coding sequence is TGCGCCAGCAGCTTGGTGGCAGGATATCTGAACACTGAAGCTTTCTTT.

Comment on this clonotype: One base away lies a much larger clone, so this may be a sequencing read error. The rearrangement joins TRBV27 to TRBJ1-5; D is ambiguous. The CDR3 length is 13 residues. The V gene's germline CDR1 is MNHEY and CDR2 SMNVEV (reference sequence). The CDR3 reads CASSRFSSQPQHF. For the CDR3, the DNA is TGTGCCAGCAGCAGATTTAGCAGTCAGCCCCAGCATTTT.

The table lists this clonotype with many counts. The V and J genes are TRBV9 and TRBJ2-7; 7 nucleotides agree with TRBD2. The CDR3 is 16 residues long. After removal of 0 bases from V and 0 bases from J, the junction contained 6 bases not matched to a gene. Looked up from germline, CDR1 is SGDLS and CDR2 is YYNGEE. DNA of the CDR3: TGTGCCAGCAGCGTAGGAGGTACTAGCGTCTCCTACGAGCAGTACTTC. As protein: CASSVGGTSVSYEQYF.